What follows are 32 T cell receptor beta chains derived from one specimen sequenced in a study of long-term antiretroviral therapy in people with HIV. Assay version v3.0 of immunoSEQ was used, and it was run at survey level. Measured with immunoSEQ multiplex PCR; TCRdb has only the in-frame clones, and not every one. The sample carries 30,000 or so clones, 93% recorded once. The input for sequencing was unsorted PBMCs, taken 6.2 years after starting antiretroviral therapy. The receptors originated from a man aged 35 to 55 with HIV.

The gene calls are TRBV19 and TRBJ2-2; 9 nucleotides line up with TRBD1. The V and J ends lost 5 bases and 6 bases, in that order; junction bases with no gene match: 4. Per the germline V gene, CDR1 is LNHDA and CDR2 is SQIVND (reference sequence). The CDR3 loop spans 14 amino acids. The CDR3 nucleotides are TGTGCCAGTAGTCCCCGACAGGGGGCCGGGGAGCTGTTTTTT. Amino acid sequence: CASSPRQGAGELFF.

The V call is TRBV4-1, the J call TRBJ1-3, with D possibly being TRBD1 (5 bases). V was pared by 0 bases and J by 4 bases, with 13 bases between. This CDR3 has 16 amino acids. Germline CDR1 reads MGHRA; CDR2 reads YSYEKL. CDR3 sequence: CASSQDLRGFGNTIYF. For the CDR3, the DNA is TGCGCCAGCAGCCAAGATCTTCGGGGGTTCGGAAACACCATATATTTT.

The chain has TRBV7-9 and TRBJ2-2; D not resolved. CDR3 length: 13 residues. Germline CDR1 reads SEHNR; CDR2 reads FQNEAQ (reference sequence). The V gene lost 2 bases and the J gene lost 7 bases, with 8 bases spanning the gap. DNA for the CDR3: TGTGCCAGCAGCTTAATGGGAAACGGGGAGCTGTTTTTT. As protein: CASSLMGNGELFF.

As to this clone: A read error may produce the germline difference seen at one junction end. This chain links TRBV7-9 with TRBJ1-4; possible D gene TRBD1, 6 bases. The CDR3 is made up of 15 amino acids. The germline V gene encodes CDR1 SEHNR and CDR2 FQNEAQ (reference sequence). DNA of the CDR3: TGTGCCGGCAGCGTGCCCCAGGGGAATGGGGAAAAACTGTTTTTT. It encodes CAGSVPQGNGEKLFF.

This chain links TRBV9 with TRBJ1-1; D uncertain. Trimming cost V 0 bases and J 1 base, with 13 bases left between them. Per germline, CDR1 SGDLS and CDR2 YYNGEE. The CDR3 extends over 16 amino acids. Here the CDR3 DNA reads TGTGCCAGCAGCGTAGGGGTCGGCAAGTCGAACACTGAAGCTTTCTTT. Encoded protein: CASSVGVGKSNTEAFF.

The rearrangement links TRBV11-2 to TRBJ2-1, with D perhaps TRBD1 or TRBD2 (9 bases each). V dropped 5 bases and J dropped 2 bases, with 19 bases sitting between them. The germline CDR1 and CDR2 sequences are SGHAT and FQNNGV. This CDR3 is built from 17 residues. In nucleotides, the CDR3 is TGTGCCAGCAGCCGGGCGGGGGGGACAGGGACCTACAATGAGCAGTTCTTC. Protein product: CASSRAGGTGTYNEQFF. The full variable domain, its missing parts supplied by reference TRBV11-2 and TRBJ2-1, is EAGVAQSPRYKIIEKRQSVAFWCNPISGHATLYWYQQILGQGPKLLIQFQNNGVVDDSQLPKDRFSAERLKGVDSTLKIQPAKLEDSAVYLCASSRAGGTGTYNEQFFGPGTRLTVL.

The chain is built from TRBV30 and TRBJ2-1; possible D gene TRBD1, 6 bases. Per the germline V gene, CDR1 is GTSNPN and CDR2 is SVGIG (reference sequence). This CDR3 has 12 amino acids. V lost 2 bases and J lost 6, with 8 bases in between. The CDR3 region has the DNA TGTGCCTGGAGTAGGGGGTTCAATGAGCAGTTCTTC. Protein sequence: CAWSRGFNEQFF. The full variable domain, with the rest looked up from reference TRBV30 and TRBJ2-1, is SQTIHQWPATLVQPVGSPLSLECTVEGTSNPNLYWYRQAAGRGLQLLFYSVGIGQISSEVPQNLSASRPQDRQFILSSKKLLLSDSGFYLCAWSRGFNEQFFGPGTRLTVL.

CDR3: CASSLDYGRGNNEQFF. The DNA of the CDR3 is TGTGCCAGCAGCTTAGATTACGGGAGGGGGAACAATGAGCAGTTCTTC. The chain couples TRBV7-2 to TRBJ2-1, with 8 bases identical to TRBD2. This CDR3 spans 16 amino acids. After removal of 1 base from V and 5 bases from J, the junction contained 7 bases not matched to a gene. Per germline, CDR1 SGHTA and CDR2 FQGNSA.

This clone was observed once. The CDR3 loop is CASSTPWPSGEQYF. The DNA for the CDR3 is TGTGCCAGCAGCACCCCGTGGCCCTCGGGGGAGCAGTACTTC. The V call is TRBV21-1, the J call TRBJ2-7; the tabulated D call, TRBD2, remains unverified against the DNA. TRBV21-1 counts as a pseudogene. The CDR3 is made up of 14 amino acids.

The rearrangement joins TRBV15 to TRBJ2-5; D not certain. V lost 0 bases and J lost 6, with 5 bases in between. The CDR3 loop spans 12 amino acids. Per germline, CDR1 LNHNV and CDR2 YYDKDF (reference sequence). The CDR3 region is CATSRDSKTQYF. DNA for the CDR3: TGTGCCACCAGCAGAGATTCAAAGACCCAGTACTTC.

The chain carries TRBV29-1 and TRBJ1-5, with a weak D call TRBD1 (6 bases). This CDR3 contains 14 residues. V lost 2 bases to trimming and J lost 2 bases, with 10 bases between them. Germline V gives CDR1 SQVTM, CDR2 ANQGSEA. As DNA, the CDR3 is TGCAGCGTTGAATCCGCAGGGGGCAATCAGCCCCAGCATTTT. Translated, it gives CSVESAGGNQPQHF.

The chain combines TRBV7-6 with TRBJ1-5; weak D call: TRBD1 (5 bases). V lost 5 bases and J 0 bases, leaving 11 bases between the germline ends. Germline V lookup: CDR1 SGHVS, CDR2 FNYEAQ. The CDR3 consists of 15 residues. CDR3 sequence (DNA): TGTGCCAGCAGCGCCGGGGGTTATAGCAATCAGCCCCAGCATTTT. It encodes CASSAGGYSNQPQHF. Full variable domain (rest looked up from reference TRBV7-6 and TRBJ1-5): GAGVSQSPRYKVTKRGQDVALRCDPISGHVSLYWYRQALGQGPEFLTYFNYEAQQDKSGLPNDRFSAERPEGSISTLTIQRTEQRDSAMYRCASSAGGYSNQPQHFGDGTRLSIL.

The chain combines TRBV6-5 with TRBJ2-7; perhaps TRBD2 as D (6 bases). The CDR3 covers 14 residues. Trimming left V 6 bases short and J 3 bases short, with 15 bases between. CDR1 and CDR2 (germline): MNHEY, SVGAGI. The DNA for the CDR3 is TGTGCCAGCAGCCCGGAGGGGATTAGCTACGAGCAGTACTTC. Translated, it gives CASSPEGISYEQYF.

The rearrangement links TRBV7-6 to TRBJ2-2; 7 bases map to TRBD2. The ends lost 3 bases at V and 1 base at J; junction bases unmatched: 8. From germline, CDR1 is SGHVS and CDR2 FNYEAQ. This CDR3 has 17 residues. The CDR3 coding sequence is TGTGCCAGCAGCTTTCCGGTCGGCGGGAGGAACACCGGGGAGCTGTTTTTT. This encodes CASSFPVGGRNTGELFF.

J is TRBJ2-1 and V is TRBV11-2, with D perhaps assigned TRBD1 or TRBD2 (5 bases each). Germline V lookup: CDR1 SGHAT, CDR2 FQNNGV. CDR3 length: 15 amino acids. Trimming left V 5 bases short and J 3 bases short, with 14 bases between. In DNA form, the CDR3 reads TGTGCCAGCAGCGTCACCGGGACGGTCTACAATGAGCAGTTCTTC. This gives the protein CASSVTGTVYNEQFF.

The chain is built from TRBV6-5 and TRBJ2-5; D gene unclear. The CDR3 covers 13 residues. CDR1 is MNHEY, CDR2 SVGAGI, per germline. V was pared by 6 bases and J by 5 bases, with 13 bases between. The CDR3 DNA is TGTGCCAGCAGCCCCGACTTTCTGGAGACCCAGTACTTC. Translated: CASSPDFLETQYF.

The rearrangement links TRBV21-1 to TRBJ1-2; no check of the table's D call, TRBD1, against the DNA was made. TRBV21-1 is tagged as a pseudogene. The CDR3 extends over 16 amino acids. CDR3 bases: TGTGCCAGCAGCAAAGAGGGATCCGGGACAGGCTATGGCTACACCTTC. Translation: CASSKEGSGTGYGYTF.

This clone was counted between two and nine times. This sequence joins TRBV5-4 and TRBJ2-1; perhaps TRBD2 as D (6 bases). The germline V gene encodes CDR1 SGHNT and CDR2 YYREEE (reference sequence). V shed 0 bases and J shed 0 bases, with 7 bases lying between them. The CDR3 spans 15 residues. The CDR3 loop is CASSLGGDSYNEQFF. Written as DNA, the CDR3 is TGTGCCAGCAGCTTGGGGGGGGACTCCTACAATGAGCAGTTCTTC.

This clone was detected only a few times. This sequence joins TRBV5-1 and TRBJ2-2, with no clear D. The germline gives CDR1 SGHRS, CDR2 YFSETQ. This CDR3 comprises 13 residues. The germline V and J ends were trimmed by 6 bases and 6 bases, with 12 bases remaining between them. The DNA of the CDR3 is TGCGCCAGCACCACCCAGGACGCCGGGGAGCTGTTTTTT. Residues: CASTTQDAGELFF.

In nucleotides, the CDR3 is TGTGCCAGCAGGTCGACGTGGGACACTGAAGCTTTCTTT. Its translation: CASRSTWDTEAFF. V is TRBV7-2 and J is TRBJ1-1; D ambiguous. Germline V lookup: CDR1 SGHTA, CDR2 FQGNSA. V lost 6 bases and J lost 3, with 11 bases in between. The length of the CDR3 is 13 residues.

CDR3 sequence (DNA): TGCGCCAGCAGCCTAGGACAGGGTTTTTCAACTAATGAAAAACTGTTTTTT. Its translation: CASSLGQGFSTNEKLFF. The J gene is TRBJ1-4, the V gene TRBV5-1, with 8 bases that match TRBD1. Per the germline V gene, CDR1 is SGHRS and CDR2 is YFSETQ. This CDR3 contains 17 residues. The J segment lost 0 bases and the V segment lost 4 bases, leaving 8 bases of the junction unmatched.

This clone was seen a handful of times. The chain has TRBV28 and TRBJ2-7, with 8 bases lining up with TRBD2. J lost 12 bases, V lost 7 bases, and 11 bases had no gene match. The CDR3 consists of 12 residues. Germline lookup yields CDR1 MDHEN and CDR2 SYDVKM. The CDR3 region is CASTNPRGGLYF. CDR3 DNA: TGTGCCAGCACCAACCCCCGGGGGGGCTTGTACTTC.

The genes are TRBV15 and TRBJ2-6; 9 bases align to TRBD1. Germline CDR1 LNHNV, CDR2 YYDKDF (reference sequence). V shed 5 bases and J 4 bases; nucleotides not matched to a gene: 9. The CDR3 sequence is 17 residues long. The CDR3 bases are TGTGCCACCAGCTCGGACAGGGGACTATCGGGGGCCAACGTCCTGACTTTC. Translating it yields CATSSDRGLSGANVLTF.

This chain joins TRBV9 and TRBJ1-2; 8 bases agree with TRBD1. The V gene's germline CDR1 is SGDLS and CDR2 YYNGEE. V gave up 5 bases and J gave up 7 bases; unmatched junction bases: 7. The CDR3 covers 13 residues. CDR3: CASSVGQGRGYTF. As DNA, the CDR3 is TGTGCCAGCAGTGTCGGACAGGGCCGTGGCTACACCTTC.

V usage is TRBV27 and J usage is TRBJ1-2; possibly TRBD1 for D (6 bases). V gave up 6 bases and J gave up 9 bases, with 23 bases separating them. The CDR3 is made up of 15 amino acids. The germline gives CDR1 MNHEY, CDR2 SMNVEV (reference sequence). In DNA form, the CDR3 reads TGTGCCAGCAGCCCCCTAACAGGGTTGTTCGCGCGCTACACCTTC. Its protein is CASSPLTGLFARYTF.

The gene calls are TRBV15 and TRBJ1-5; D is unresolved. Trimming took off 0 bases at V and 6 bases at J, with 6 bases between the two ends. There are 13 residues in the CDR3. The germline gives CDR1 LNHNV, CDR2 YYDKDF (reference sequence). The chain's CDR3 is CATSRDLSQPQHF. The CDR3 DNA reads as TGTGCCACCAGCAGAGACTTAAGTCAGCCCCAGCATTTT.

The rearrangement joins TRBV15 to TRBJ2-4, with TRBD1 matching 10 bases. Per germline, CDR1 LNHNV and CDR2 YYDKDF (reference sequence). The CDR3 has 15 amino acids. Germline trimming cut 4 bases from V and 7 bases from J; bases unmatched to any gene: 7. The CDR3, as DNA: TGTGCCACCAGCAATGGGGACAGGGGTGGCAACATTCAGTACTTC. Protein product: CATSNGDRGGNIQYF.

The V call is TRBV7-2, the J call TRBJ2-3; 12 positions agree with TRBD2. The junction had 12 bases not matched to a gene; V was cut back by 5 bases and J by 6 bases. Looked up from germline, CDR1 is SGHTA and CDR2 is FQGNSA. CDR3 size: 17 residues. The CDR3 DNA is TGTGCCAGCAGCCGGACTAGCGGGAAGCCCGGCTGGGATACGCAGTATTTT. Its translation is CASSRTSGKPGWDTQYF.

This chain uses TRBV7-8 with TRBJ1-1; D uncertain. Trimming stripped 1 base from V and 1 base from J, with 16 bases between. Germline V CDR1 and CDR2: SGHVS, FQNEAQ. The CDR3 extends over 17 amino acids. DNA of the CDR3: TGTGCCAGCAGCTTAGGAGTAGTGGTCAGCCCGAACACTGAAGCTTTCTTT. It encodes CASSLGVVVSPNTEAFF.

This rearrangement joins TRBV5-1 to TRBJ1-1; 7 bases align to TRBD1. This CDR3 spans 15 amino acids. The germline CDR1 and CDR2 sequences are SGHRS and YFSETQ. Trimming removed 2 bases from V and 7 bases from J; junction bases left unmatched: 11. This CDR3 is CASSLTTRGLSEAFF. In DNA form, the CDR3 reads TGCGCCAGCAGCTTAACTACAAGGGGGCTTAGTGAAGCTTTCTTT.

This clone has just one count. The gene calls are TRBV2 and TRBJ2-5, with D tentatively TRBD1 (6 bases). Trimming pared 10 bases from V and 1 base from J, leaving 25 bases between. Germline V gene sequence: CDR1 SNHLY, CDR2 FYNNEI. This CDR3 contains 17 residues. The chain's CDR3 is CAISGDVGEALQETQYF. The CDR3 nucleotides are TGTGCCATTTCAGGGGACGTGGGCGAGGCGCTCCAAGAGACCCAGTACTTC.

The V and J genes are TRBV28 and TRBJ2-3; D gene uncertain. Germline V gene data show CDR1 as MDHEN and CDR2 as SYDVKM. The CDR3 length is 13 residues. V lost 3 bases, J lost 7 bases, and 11 bases lay in between. The CDR3 spells CASSLGKSYTQYF. The DNA of the CDR3 is TGTGCCAGCAGTTTGGGAAAGTCGTATACGCAGTATTTT.